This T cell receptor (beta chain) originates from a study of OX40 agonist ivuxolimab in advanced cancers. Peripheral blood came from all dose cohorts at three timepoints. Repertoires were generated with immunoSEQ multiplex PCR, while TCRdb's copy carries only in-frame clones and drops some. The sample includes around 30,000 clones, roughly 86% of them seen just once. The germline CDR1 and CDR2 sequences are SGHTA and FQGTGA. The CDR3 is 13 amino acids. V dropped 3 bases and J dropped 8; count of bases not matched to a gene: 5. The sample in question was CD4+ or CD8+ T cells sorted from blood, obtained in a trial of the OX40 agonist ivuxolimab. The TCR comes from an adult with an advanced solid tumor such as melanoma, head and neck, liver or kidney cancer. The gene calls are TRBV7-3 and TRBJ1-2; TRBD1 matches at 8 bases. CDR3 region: CASSFVTGEGYTF. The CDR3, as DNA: TGTGCCAGCAGCTTTGTGACAGGGGAAGGCTACACCTTC.